This is a list of T cell receptor beta chains from one sample in a study of blood T cells in healthy people across ages. TCRdb reprocessed the 5' RACE reads with MiXCR, giving one entry per CDR3 protein. This sample has 1.5 million to 2 million distinct CDR3 sequences, with about 30% found just once. Source material: blood. These receptors originate from a young woman in good health. Each CDR3 is given with its conserved first and last residue. D genes are given only for firm matches. Size is stated for part of the rows, as once, few or many counts, or as a class when the clone is expanded.

J: TRBJ1-2
V: TRBV6-5
D: TRBD1
size: many
length: 14
DNA: TGTGCCAGCAGGGGTACAGGGGGCGCCTATGGCTACACCTTC
CDR3: CASRGTGGAYGYTF

J: TRBJ2-4
V: TRBV7-9
D: -
size: many
length: 16
DNA: TGTGCCAGCAGTTCCAACAGGGGACTAGCCAAAAACATTCAGTACTTC
CDR3: CASSSNRGLAKNIQYF

J: TRBJ1-6
V: TRBV9
D: -
size: -
length: 17
DNA: TGTGCCAGCAGCGTAGGGATGGCGTGGGAAGGCAATTCACCCCTCCACTTT
CDR3: CASSVGMAWEGNSPLHF

J: TRBJ2-5
V: TRBV29-1
D: -
size: many
length: 13
DNA: TGCAGCGTTGGGTGGCAGGGAGACGAGACCCAGTACTTC
CDR3: CSVGWQGDETQYF

J: TRBJ2-1
V: TRBV20-1
D: -
size: -
length: 14
DNA: TGCAGTGCTAGTGTTCTCTGGAGGGAGGATGAGCAGTTCTTC
CDR3: CSASVLWREDEQFF

J: TRBJ2-5
V: TRBV7-9
D: -
size: many
length: 13
DNA: TGTGCCAGCAGCTCCCCCCCGGGGGAGACCCAGTACTTC
CDR3: CASSSPPGETQYF

J: TRBJ1-1
V: TRBV5-1
D: -
size: many
length: 16
DNA: TGCGCCAGCAGCTTAGTTTCGAGACAACTGAACACTGAAGCTTTCTTT
CDR3: CASSLVSRQLNTEAFF

J: TRBJ1-2
V: TRBV10-2
D: TRBD1
size: many
length: 14
DNA: TGCGCCAGCAGTGCTAACAGGGGGGACTATGGCTACACCTTC
CDR3: CASSANRGDYGYTF

J: TRBJ2-1
V: TRBV10-3
D: -
size: -
length: 15
DNA: TGTGCCATCAGTGAGTTGGGGGGGGGCAACGATGAGCAGTTCTTC
CDR3: CAISELGGGNDEQFF

J: TRBJ2-4
V: TRBV7-2
D: -
size: -
length: 13
DNA: TGTGCCAGCAGCCCGGGCGGAGGGAACATTCAGTACTTC
CDR3: CASSPGGGNIQYF

J: TRBJ1-3
V: TRBV6-6
D: -
size: -
length: 15
DNA: TGTGCCAGCAGTTACGAGGGGGGCGGTGGAAACACCATATATTTT
CDR3: CASSYEGGGGNTIYF

J: TRBJ2-5
V: TRBV18
D: -
size: once
length: 14
DNA: TGTGCCAGCTCACACGGACGGAACCAAGAGACCCAGTACTTC
CDR3: CASSHGRNQETQYF

J: TRBJ2-7
V: TRBV20-1
D: -
size: many
length: 14
DNA: TGCAGTGCCAGCCATCCTGGACAGACCTACGAGCAGTACTTC
CDR3: CSASHPGQTYEQYF

J: TRBJ2-7
V: TRBV4-3
D: TRBD1
size: few
length: 15
DNA: TGCGCCAGCAGCCCCGCGAATCAGGGGGCCTACGAGCAGTACTTC
CDR3: CASSPANQGAYEQYF

J: TRBJ2-3
V: TRBV20-1
D: -
size: few
length: 15
DNA: TGCAGTGCTTCCTTTCTTGGTGGGGGGCCGGCTACGCAGTATTTT
CDR3: CSASFLGGGPATQYF

J: TRBJ1-4
V: TRBV4-1
D: -
size: -
length: 15
DNA: TGCGCCAGCAGCCCTTCTCCGGGGTTGGGTGAAAAACTGTTTTTT
CDR3: CASSPSPGLGEKLFF